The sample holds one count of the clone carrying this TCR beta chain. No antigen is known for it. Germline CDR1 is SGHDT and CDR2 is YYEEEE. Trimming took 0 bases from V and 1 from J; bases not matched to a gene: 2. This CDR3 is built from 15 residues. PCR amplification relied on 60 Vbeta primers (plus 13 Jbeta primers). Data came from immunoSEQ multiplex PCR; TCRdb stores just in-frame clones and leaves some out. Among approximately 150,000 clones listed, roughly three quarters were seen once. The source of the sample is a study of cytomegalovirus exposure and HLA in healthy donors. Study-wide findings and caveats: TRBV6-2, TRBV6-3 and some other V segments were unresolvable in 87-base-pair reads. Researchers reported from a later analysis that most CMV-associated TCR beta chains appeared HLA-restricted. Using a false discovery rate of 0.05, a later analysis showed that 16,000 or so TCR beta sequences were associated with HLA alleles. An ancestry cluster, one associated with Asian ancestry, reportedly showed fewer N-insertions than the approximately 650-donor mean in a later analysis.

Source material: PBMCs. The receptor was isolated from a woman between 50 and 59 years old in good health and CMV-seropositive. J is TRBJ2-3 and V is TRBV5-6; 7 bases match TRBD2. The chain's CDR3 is CASSLVAGGTDTQYF. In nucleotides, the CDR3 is TGTGCCAGCAGCTTGGTGGCGGGGGGCACAGATACGCAGTATTTT. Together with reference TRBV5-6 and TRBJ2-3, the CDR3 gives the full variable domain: DAGVTQSPTHLIKTRGQQVTLRCSPKSGHDTVSWYQQALGQGPQFIFQYYEEEERQRGNFPDRFSGHQFPNYSSELNVNALLLGDSALYLCASSLVAGGTDTQYFGPGTRLTVL.